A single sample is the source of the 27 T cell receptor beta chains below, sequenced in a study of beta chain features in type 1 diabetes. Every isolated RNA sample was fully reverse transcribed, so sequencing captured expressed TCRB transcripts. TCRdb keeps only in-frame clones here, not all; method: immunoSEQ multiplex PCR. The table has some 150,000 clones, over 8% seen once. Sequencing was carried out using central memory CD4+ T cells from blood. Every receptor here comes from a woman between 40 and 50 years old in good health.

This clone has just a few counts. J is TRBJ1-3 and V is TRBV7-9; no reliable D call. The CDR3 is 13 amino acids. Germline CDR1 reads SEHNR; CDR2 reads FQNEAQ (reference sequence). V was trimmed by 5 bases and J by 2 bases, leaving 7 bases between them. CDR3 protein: CASSPAAGNTIYF. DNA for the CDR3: TGTGCCAGCAGCCCCGCGGCTGGAAACACCATATATTTT.

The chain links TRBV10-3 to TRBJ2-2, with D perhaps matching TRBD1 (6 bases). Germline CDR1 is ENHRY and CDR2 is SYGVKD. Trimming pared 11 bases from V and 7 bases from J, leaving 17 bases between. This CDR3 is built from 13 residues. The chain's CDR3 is CAQRGQLNGELFF. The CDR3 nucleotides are TGTGCCCAAAGAGGACAGCTAAACGGGGAGCTGTTTTTT.

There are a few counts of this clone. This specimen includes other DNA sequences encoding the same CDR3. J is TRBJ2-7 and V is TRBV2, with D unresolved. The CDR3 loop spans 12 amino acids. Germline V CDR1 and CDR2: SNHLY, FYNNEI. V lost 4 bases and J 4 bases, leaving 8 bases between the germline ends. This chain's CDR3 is CASSGLGYEQYF. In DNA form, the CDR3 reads TGTGCCAGCAGTGGCCTCGGGTACGAGCAGTACTTC.

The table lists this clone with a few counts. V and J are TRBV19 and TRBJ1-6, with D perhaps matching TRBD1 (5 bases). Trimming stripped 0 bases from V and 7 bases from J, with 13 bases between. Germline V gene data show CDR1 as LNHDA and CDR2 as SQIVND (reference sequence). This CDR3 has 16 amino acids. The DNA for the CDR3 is TGTGCCAGTAGTATAGATCGAACAGGAGTGAATTCACCCCTCCACTTT. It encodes CASSIDRTGVNSPLHF.

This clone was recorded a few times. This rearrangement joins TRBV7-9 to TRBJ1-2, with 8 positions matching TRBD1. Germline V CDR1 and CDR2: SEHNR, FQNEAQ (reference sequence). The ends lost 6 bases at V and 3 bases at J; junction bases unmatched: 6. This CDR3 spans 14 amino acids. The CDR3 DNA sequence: TGTGCCAGCAGTTTCGGACAGGGAGACTATGGCTACACCTTC. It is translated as CASSFGQGDYGYTF.

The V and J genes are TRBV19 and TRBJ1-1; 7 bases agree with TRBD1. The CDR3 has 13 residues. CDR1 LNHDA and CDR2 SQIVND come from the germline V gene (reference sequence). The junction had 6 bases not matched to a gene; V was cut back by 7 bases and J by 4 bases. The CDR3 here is CASMDRLSTEAFF. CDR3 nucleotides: TGTGCCAGTATGGACAGGTTAAGCACTGAAGCTTTCTTT.

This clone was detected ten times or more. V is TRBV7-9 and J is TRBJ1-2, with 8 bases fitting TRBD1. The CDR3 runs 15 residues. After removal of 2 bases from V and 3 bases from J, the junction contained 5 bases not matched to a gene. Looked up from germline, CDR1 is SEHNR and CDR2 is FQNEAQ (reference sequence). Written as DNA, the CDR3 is TGTGCCAGCAGCTTACGGGGACAGGAAGACTATGGCTACACCTTC. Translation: CASSLRGQEDYGYTF.

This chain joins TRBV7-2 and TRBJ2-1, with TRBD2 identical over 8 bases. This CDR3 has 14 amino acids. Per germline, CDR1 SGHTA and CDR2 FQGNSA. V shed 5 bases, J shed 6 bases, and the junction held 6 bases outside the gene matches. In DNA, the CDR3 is TGTGCCAGCAGCCCTCCGGGGGGGTTCAATGAGCAGTTCTTC. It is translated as CASSPPGGFNEQFF. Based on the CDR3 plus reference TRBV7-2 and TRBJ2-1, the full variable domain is GAGVSQSPSNKVTEKGKDVELRCDPISGHTALYWYRQSLGQGLEFLIYFQGNSAPDKSGLPSDRFSAERTGGSVSTLTIQRTQQEDSAVYLCASSPPGGFNEQFFGPGTRLTVL.

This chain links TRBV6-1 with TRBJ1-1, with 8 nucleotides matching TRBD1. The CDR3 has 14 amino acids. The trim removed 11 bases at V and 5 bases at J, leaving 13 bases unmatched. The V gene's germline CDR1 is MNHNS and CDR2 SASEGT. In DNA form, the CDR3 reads TGTGCCGGCCAAACCCTGACAGGGGTGACTGAAGCTTTCTTT. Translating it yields CAGQTLTGVTEAFF.

CDR3 sequence reads: CASSRPTTGVGNTEAFF. The CDR3 bases are TGTGCCAGCAGCCGCCCGACGACAGGGGTTGGAAACACTGAAGCTTTCTTT. This rearrangement joins TRBV13 to TRBJ1-1; 8 bases match TRBD1. Germline assignment: CDR1 PRHDT and CDR2 FYEKMQ (reference sequence). The CDR3 contains 17 residues. The V gene end was trimmed by 5 bases and the J gene end by 2 bases; junction bases not matched to a gene: 13.

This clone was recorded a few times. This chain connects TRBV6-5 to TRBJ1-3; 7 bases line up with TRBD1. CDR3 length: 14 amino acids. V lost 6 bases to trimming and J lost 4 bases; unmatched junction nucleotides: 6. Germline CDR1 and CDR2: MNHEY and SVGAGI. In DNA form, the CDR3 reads TGTGCCAGCAGGCGAGGGGGCTTCGGAAACACCATATATTTT. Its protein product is CASRRGGFGNTIYF.

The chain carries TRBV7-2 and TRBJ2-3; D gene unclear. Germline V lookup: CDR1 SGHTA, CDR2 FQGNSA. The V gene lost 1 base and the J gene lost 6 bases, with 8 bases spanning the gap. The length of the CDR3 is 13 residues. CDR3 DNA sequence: TGTGCCAGCAGCTTAGAATACACCGATACGCAGTATTTT. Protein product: CASSLEYTDTQYF.

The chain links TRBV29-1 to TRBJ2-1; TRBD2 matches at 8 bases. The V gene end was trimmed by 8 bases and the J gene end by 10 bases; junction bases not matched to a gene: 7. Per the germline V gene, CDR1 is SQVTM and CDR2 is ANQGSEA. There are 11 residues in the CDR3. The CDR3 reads CSFTGGGEQFF. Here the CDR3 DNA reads TGCAGCTTTACCGGGGGGGGCGAGCAGTTCTTC.

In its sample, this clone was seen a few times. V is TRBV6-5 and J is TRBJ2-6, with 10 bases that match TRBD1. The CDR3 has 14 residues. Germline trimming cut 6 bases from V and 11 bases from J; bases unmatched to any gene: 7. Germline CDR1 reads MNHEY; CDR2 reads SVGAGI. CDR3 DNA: TGTGCCAGCAGCAACCGGGACAGGGGACACGTCCTGACTTTC. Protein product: CASSNRDRGHVLTF.

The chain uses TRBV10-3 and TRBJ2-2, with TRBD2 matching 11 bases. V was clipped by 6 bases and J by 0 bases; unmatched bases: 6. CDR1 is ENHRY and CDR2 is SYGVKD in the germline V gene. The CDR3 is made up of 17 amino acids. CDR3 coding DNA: TGTGCCATCAGGACTAGCGGGGCGAACGCGAACACCGGGGAGCTGTTTTTT. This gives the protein CAIRTSGANANTGELFF.

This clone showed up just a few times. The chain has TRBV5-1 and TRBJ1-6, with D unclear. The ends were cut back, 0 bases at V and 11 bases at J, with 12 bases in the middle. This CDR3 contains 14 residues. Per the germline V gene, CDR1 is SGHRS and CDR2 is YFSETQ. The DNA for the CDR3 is TGCGCCAGCAGCTTGGGGCAGGAGGGAACACCCCTCCACTTT. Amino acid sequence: CASSLGQEGTPLHF.

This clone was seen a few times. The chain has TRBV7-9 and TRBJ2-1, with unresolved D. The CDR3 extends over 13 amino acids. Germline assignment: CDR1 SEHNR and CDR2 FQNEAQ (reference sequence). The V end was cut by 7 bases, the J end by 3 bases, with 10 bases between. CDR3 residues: CASKLVGYNEQFF. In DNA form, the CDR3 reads TGTGCCAGCAAGCTTGTCGGCTACAATGAGCAGTTCTTC.

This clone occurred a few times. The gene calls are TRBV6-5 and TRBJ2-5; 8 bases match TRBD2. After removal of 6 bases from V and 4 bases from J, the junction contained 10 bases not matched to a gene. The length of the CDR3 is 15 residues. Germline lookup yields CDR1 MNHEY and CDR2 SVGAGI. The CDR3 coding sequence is TGTGCCAGCAGCGGACTAGCAGGATGGGGAGAGACCCAGTACTTC. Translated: CASSGLAGWGETQYF.

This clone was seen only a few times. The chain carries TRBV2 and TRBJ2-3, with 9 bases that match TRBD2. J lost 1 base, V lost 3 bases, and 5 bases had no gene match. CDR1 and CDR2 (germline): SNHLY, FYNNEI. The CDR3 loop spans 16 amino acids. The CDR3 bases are TGTGCCAGCAGTGAGGGAAAGCGGGGGGGCACAGATACGCAGTATTTT. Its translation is CASSEGKRGGTDTQYF.

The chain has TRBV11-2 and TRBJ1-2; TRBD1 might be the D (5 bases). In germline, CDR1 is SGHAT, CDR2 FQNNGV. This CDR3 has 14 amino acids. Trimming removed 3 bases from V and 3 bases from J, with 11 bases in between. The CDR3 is CASSFLQGDYGYTF. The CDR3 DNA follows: TGTGCCAGCAGCTTTTTGCAGGGTGACTATGGCTACACCTTC.

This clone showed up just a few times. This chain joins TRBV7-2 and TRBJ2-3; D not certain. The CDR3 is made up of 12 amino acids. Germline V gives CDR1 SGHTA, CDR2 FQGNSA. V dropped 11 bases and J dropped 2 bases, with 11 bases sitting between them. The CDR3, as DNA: TGTGCCGGCCAGGTAGTCACAGATACGCAGTATTTT. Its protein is CAGQVVTDTQYF.

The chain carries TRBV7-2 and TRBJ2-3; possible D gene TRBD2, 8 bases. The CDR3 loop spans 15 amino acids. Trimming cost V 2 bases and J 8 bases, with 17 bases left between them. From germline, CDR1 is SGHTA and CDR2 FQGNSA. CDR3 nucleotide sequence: TGTGCCAGCAGCTTACGGGAGGGGGCCCTGGGTACGCAGTATTTT. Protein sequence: CASSLREGALGTQYF. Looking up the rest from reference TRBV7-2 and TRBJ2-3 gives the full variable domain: GAGVSQSPSNKVTEKGKDVELRCDPISGHTALYWYRQSLGQGLEFLIYFQGNSAPDKSGLPSDRFSAERTGGSVSTLTIQRTQQEDSAVYLCASSLREGALGTQYFGPGTRLTVL.

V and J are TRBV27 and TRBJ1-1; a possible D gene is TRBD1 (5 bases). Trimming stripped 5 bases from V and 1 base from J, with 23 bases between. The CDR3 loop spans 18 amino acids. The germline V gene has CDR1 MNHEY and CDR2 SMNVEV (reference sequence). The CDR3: CASSGDLRDGGRNTEAFF. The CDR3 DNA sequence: TGTGCCAGCAGTGGAGACCTCCGGGACGGGGGTCGGAACACTGAAGCTTTCTTT.

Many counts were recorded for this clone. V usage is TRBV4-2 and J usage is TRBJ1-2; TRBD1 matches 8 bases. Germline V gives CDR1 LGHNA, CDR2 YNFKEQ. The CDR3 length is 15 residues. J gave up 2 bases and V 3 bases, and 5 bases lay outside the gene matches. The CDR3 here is CASSQNRGENYGYTF. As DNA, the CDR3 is TGTGCCAGCAGCCAGAACAGGGGGGAGAACTATGGCTACACCTTC.

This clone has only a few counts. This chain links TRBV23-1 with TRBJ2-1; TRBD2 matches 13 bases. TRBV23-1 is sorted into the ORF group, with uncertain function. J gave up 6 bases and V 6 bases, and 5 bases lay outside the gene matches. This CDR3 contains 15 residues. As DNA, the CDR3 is TGCGCCAGCAGCCACACTAGCGGGGGGGCCAATGAGCAGTTCTTC. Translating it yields CASSHTSGGANEQFF.

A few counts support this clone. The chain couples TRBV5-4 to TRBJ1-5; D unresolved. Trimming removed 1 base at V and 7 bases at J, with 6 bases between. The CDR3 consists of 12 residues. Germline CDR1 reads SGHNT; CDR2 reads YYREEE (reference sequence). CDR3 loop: CASSLPGQPQHF. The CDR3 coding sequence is TGTGCCAGCAGCTTGCCCGGGCAGCCCCAGCATTTT.

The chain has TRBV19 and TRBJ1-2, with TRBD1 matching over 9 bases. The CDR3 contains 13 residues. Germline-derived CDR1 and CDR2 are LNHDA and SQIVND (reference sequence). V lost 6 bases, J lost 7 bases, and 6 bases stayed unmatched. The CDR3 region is CASRYDRGGGYTF. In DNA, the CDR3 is TGTGCCAGTAGATACGACAGGGGGGGTGGCTACACCTTC.